This T cell receptor (beta chain) emerged from a study of T cell changes during pregnancy in multiple sclerosis. Per germline, CDR1 GTSNPN and CDR2 SVGIG (reference sequence). J gave up 5 bases and V 3 bases, and 7 bases lay outside the gene matches. The CDR3 contains 14 residues. The repertoire was sequenced with immunoSEQ multiplex PCR; TCRdb's copy has only in-frame clones and lacks some. The table lists 56,000 or so clones, roughly nine tenths of them singletons, with under 0.45% in the top ten. The V gene is TRBV30, the J gene TRBJ2-1; 7 bases align to TRBD2. This receptor was taken from a female donor with multiple sclerosis, enrolled in a pregnancy study. The sequenced sample was CD4+ T cells from peripheral blood mononuclear cells, obtained in the third trimester of pregnancy. In DNA, the CDR3 is TGTGCCTGGAGAAGGGGAGGGGTTCACAATGAGCAGTTCTTC. Translated, it gives CAWRRGGVHNEQFF. The variable domain in full, with the rest retrieved from reference TRBV30 and TRBJ2-1, is SQTIHQWPATLVQPVGSPLSLECTVEGTSNPNLYWYRQAAGRGLQLLFYSVGIGQISSEVPQNLSASRPQDRQFILSSKKLLLSDSGFYLCAWRRGGVHNEQFFGPGTRLTVL.